Sequencing of this T cell receptor beta chain was carried out in a study of immune evolution from preneoplasia to lung adenocarcinoma. Generated by immunoSEQ multiplex PCR, the TCRdb table keeps only in-frame clones and is missing some. The table includes 7,400 or so clones, approximately 80% detected once. Germline V gives CDR1 MNHNS, CDR2 SASEGT. The CDR3 runs to 15 residues. Trimming stripped 6 bases from V and 0 bases from J, with 12 bases between. The sequence was collected from an older person with lung adenocarcinoma. Sequencing was done on a sample of FFPE adjacent normal lung tissue. The chain joins TRBV6-1 to TRBJ1-5; no reliable D call. The CDR3 DNA reads as TGTGCCAGCAGCCCCTTTTCCGTTAGCAATCAGCCCCAGCATTTT. Translating gives CASSPFSVSNQPQHF.